These 7 T cell receptor beta chains originate from one sample sequenced in a study of human T cells and chemical hapten exposure. TCRdb re-called the RACE reads with MiXCR, one entry per CDR3 protein. The repertoire holds approximately 80,000 distinct CDR3 sequences, with about an eighth as singletons. Time point noted: patch test 3, about 24 weeks after DPC sensitization. Treatment noted: therapeutic diphenylcyclopropenone sensitization with weekly scalp DPC. Specimen: whole blood, collected in connection with sensitization to the hapten diphenylcyclopropenone (DPC). The source of these receptors is a woman between 50 and 59 years old with alopecia areata. Some clones in this sample may be carry-over from other donors' samples.

This clonotype was counted ten times or more. The rearrangement uses TRBV7-6 and TRBJ2-1; 7 bases map to TRBD2. The V and J ends lost 5 bases and 8 bases, in that order; junction bases with no gene match: 9. The CDR3 length is 14 residues. Germline values: CDR1 SGHVS, CDR2 FNYEAQ. The DNA of the CDR3 is TGTGCCAGCAGCAGGGGCGGGAGTTTAGATGAGCAGTTCTTC. Encoded protein: CASSRGGSLDEQFF. Full variable domain (remainder filled in from reference TRBV7-6 and TRBJ2-1): GAGVSQSPRYKVTKRGQDVALRCDPISGHVSLYWYRQALGQGPEFLTYFNYEAQQDKSGLPNDRFSAERPEGSISTLTIQRTEQRDSAMYRCASSRGGSLDEQFFGPGTRLTVL.

The rearrangement uses TRBV29-1 and TRBJ1-4, with a possible D match to TRBD1 (6 bases). This CDR3 comprises 13 residues. V gave up 4 bases and J gave up 8 bases, with 14 bases separating them. The germline CDR1 and CDR2 sequences are SQVTM and ANQGSEA. The CDR3: CSVGETGVEKLFF. The CDR3 coding sequence is TGCAGCGTTGGTGAGACAGGAGTCGAAAAACTGTTTTTT.

Many counts were recorded for this clonotype. This chain joins TRBV27 and TRBJ1-1, with TRBD1 identical over 10 bases. This CDR3 is 16 amino acids long. Germline V gives CDR1 MNHEY, CDR2 SMNVEV (reference sequence). V was pared by 0 bases and J by 0 bases, with 1 base of the junction left unmatched. As DNA, the CDR3 is TGTGCCAGCAGTTTATCCGGGACAGGGGTGAACACTGAAGCTTTCTTT. It is translated as CASSLSGTGVNTEAFF.

The V gene is TRBV20-1, the J gene TRBJ1-5, with TRBD1 as a possible D gene (6 bases). The CDR3 is made up of 13 amino acids. Trimming left V 0 bases short and J 9 bases short, with 12 bases between. Germline V CDR1 and CDR2: DFQATT, SNEGSKA (reference sequence). The CDR3 reads CSARDRGGWPQHF. CDR3 DNA: TGCAGTGCTAGAGATAGGGGGGGATGGCCCCAGCATTTT.

The DNA for the CDR3 is TGTGCCAGCAGCCGTGCGGGCGCGTCTCAAGAGACCCAGTACTTC. Translated: CASSRAGASQETQYF. The chain couples TRBV7-9 to TRBJ2-5; possibly TRBD2 for D (5 bases). Trimming cost V 5 bases and J 2 bases, with 15 bases left between them. Germline-derived CDR1 and CDR2 are SEHNR and FQNEAQ (reference sequence). The length of the CDR3 is 15 residues.

This clonotype has at least ten counts. The rearrangement links TRBV29-1 to TRBJ2-2; D not certain. Per the germline V gene, CDR1 is SQVTM and CDR2 is ANQGSEA. V dropped 3 bases and J dropped 4 bases, with 12 bases sitting between them. The CDR3 sequence is 14 residues long. CDR3 amino acids: CSVDPGYPTGELFF. The CDR3 nucleotides read TGCAGCGTTGACCCCGGCTACCCCACCGGGGAGCTGTTTTTT.

This clonotype was counted between two and nine times. This rearrangement joins TRBV20-1 to TRBJ2-7; 7 nucleotides agree with TRBD2. The germline CDR1 and CDR2 sequences are DFQATT and SNEGSKA (reference sequence). Losses at the gene ends were 3 bases for V and 0 bases for J; bases not matched to a gene: 2. This CDR3 has 13 amino acids. The chain's CDR3 is CSASGRFSYEQYF. The DNA for the CDR3 is TGCAGTGCTAGCGGGAGGTTCTCCTACGAGCAGTACTTC.